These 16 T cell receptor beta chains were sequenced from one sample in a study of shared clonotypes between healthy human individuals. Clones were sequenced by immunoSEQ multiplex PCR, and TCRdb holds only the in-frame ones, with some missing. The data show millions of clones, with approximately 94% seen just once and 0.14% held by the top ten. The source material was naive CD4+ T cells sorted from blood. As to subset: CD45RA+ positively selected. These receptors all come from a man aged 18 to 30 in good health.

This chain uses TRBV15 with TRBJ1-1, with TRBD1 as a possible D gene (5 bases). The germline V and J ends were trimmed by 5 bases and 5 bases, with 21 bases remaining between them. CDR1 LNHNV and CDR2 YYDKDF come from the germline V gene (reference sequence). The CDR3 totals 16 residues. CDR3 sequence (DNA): TGTGCCACCAGCCCTCAACGGGGGTTAAGTGGGACTGAAGCTTTCTTT. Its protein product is CATSPQRGLSGTEAFF.

The CDR3: CASSLRQTSTDTQYF. In DNA form, the CDR3 reads TGTGCCAGCAGTTTACGACAGACTAGCACAGATACGCAGTATTTT. This chain joins TRBV6-5 and TRBJ2-3, with D possibly TRBD1 on 5 matching bases. The CDR3 length is 15 residues. Germline CDR1 is MNHEY and CDR2 is SVGAGI. With 4 bases removed from V and 0 bases from J, the gap between germline ends came to 11 bases.

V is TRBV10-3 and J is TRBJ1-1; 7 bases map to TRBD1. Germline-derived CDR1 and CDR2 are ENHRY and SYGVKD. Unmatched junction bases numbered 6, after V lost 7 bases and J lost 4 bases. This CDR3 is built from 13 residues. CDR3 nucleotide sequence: TGTGCCATCAACAGGGGAGTAGGCACTGAAGCTTTCTTT. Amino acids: CAINRGVGTEAFF.

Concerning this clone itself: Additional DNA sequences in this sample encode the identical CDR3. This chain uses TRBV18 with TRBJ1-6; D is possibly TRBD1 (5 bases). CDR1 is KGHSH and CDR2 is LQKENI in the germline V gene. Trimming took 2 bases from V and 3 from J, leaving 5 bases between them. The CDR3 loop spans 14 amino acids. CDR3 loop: CASSPGGYNSPLHF. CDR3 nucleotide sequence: TGTGCCAGCTCACCAGGGGGCTATAATTCACCCCTCCACTTT.

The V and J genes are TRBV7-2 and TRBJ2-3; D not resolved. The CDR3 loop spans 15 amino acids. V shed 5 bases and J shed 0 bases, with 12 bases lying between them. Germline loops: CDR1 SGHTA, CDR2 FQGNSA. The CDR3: CASSAVLLSTDTQYF. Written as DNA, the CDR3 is TGTGCCAGCAGCGCCGTGTTGCTGAGCACAGATACGCAGTATTTT.

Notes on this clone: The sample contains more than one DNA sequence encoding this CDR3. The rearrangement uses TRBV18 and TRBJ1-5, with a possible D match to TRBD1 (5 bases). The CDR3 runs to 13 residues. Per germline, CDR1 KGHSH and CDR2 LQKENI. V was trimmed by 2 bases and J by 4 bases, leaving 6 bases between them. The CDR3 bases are TGTGCCAGCTCACCATCAGGGAATCAGCCCCAGCATTTT. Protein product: CASSPSGNQPQHF.

The DNA of the CDR3 is TGTGCCAGCAGTTTCCCAGGGGTTTACGAGCAGTACTTC. Translating gives CASSFPGVYEQYF. The genes are TRBV5-4 and TRBJ2-7, with a tentative D call TRBD1 (6 bases). Trimming shortened V by 5 bases and J by 4 bases, and 13 bases separated the two germline ends. Germline V lookup: CDR1 SGHNT, CDR2 YYREEE (reference sequence). CDR3 length: 13 residues.

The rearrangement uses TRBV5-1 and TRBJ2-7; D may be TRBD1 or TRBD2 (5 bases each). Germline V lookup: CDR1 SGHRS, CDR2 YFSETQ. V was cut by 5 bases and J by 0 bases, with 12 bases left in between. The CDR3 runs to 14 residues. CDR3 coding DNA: TGCGCCAGCAGAAAGAATGGGGGCTCCTACGAGCAGTACTTC. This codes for CASRKNGGSYEQYF.

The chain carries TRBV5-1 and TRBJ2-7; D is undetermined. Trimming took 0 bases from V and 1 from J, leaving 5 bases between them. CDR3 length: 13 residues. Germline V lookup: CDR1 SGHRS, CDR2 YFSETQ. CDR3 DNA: TGCGCCAGCAGCTTGGAGTTATCCTACGAGCAGTACTTC. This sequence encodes CASSLELSYEQYF.

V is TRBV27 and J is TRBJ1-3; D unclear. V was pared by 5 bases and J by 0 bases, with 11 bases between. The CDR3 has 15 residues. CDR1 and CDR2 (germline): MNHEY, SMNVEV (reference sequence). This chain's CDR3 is CASSGGRHSGNTIYF. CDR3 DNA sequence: TGTGCCAGCAGTGGCGGACGACACTCTGGAAACACCATATATTTT.

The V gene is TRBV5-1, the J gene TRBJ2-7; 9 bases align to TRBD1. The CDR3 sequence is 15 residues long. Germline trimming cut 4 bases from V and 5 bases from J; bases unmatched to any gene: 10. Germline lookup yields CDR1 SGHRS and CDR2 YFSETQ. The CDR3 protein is CASSPGGTGNHEQYF. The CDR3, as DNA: TGCGCCAGCAGCCCTGGGGGGACAGGGAACCACGAGCAGTACTTC.

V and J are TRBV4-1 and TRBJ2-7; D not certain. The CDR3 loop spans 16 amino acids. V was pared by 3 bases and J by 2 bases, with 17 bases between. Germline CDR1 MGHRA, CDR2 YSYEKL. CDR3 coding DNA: TGCGCCAGCAGCCATCCCGATATGAGGCGCGCCTACGAGCAGTACTTC. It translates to CASSHPDMRRAYEQYF.

Written as DNA, the CDR3 is TGTGCCAGCAGTGAAGCCGGGACCTCTGGAAACACCATATATTTT. Translation: CASSEAGTSGNTIYF. The chain uses TRBV2 and TRBJ1-3; D perhaps matches TRBD1 (5 bases). Germline CDR1 SNHLY, CDR2 FYNNEI. V was pared by 0 bases and J by 0 bases, with 6 bases between. The CDR3 is 15 residues long.

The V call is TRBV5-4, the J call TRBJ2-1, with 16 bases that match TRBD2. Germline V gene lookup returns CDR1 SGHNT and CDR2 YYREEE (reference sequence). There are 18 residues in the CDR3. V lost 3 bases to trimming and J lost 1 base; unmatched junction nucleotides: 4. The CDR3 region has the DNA TGTGCCAGCAGCTCCGGGACTAGCGGGAGGGGGTCCTACAATGAGCAGTTCTTC. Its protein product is CASSSGTSGRGSYNEQFF.

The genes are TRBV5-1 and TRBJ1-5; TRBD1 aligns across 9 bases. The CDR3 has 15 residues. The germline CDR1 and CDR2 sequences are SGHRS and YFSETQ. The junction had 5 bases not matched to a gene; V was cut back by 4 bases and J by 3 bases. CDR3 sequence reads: CASSATGGLNQPQHF. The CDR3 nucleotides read TGCGCCAGCAGCGCAACAGGGGGCCTCAATCAGCCCCAGCATTTT.

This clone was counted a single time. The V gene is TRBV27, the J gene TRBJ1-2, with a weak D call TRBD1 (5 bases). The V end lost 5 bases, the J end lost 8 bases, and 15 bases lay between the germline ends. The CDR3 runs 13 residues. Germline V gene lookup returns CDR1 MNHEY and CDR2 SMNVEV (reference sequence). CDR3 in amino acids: CASSLLGGAGYTF. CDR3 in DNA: TGTGCCAGCAGTCTCCTCGGAGGGGCCGGCTACACCTTC.